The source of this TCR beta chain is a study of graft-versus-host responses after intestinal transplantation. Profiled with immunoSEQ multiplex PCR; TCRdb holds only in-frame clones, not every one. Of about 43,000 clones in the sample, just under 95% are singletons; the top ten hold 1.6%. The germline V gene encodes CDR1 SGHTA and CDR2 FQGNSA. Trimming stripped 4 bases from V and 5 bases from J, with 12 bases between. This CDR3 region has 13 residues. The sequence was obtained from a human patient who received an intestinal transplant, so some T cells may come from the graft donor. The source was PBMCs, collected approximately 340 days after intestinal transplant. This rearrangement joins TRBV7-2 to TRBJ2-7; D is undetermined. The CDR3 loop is CASSSPGRHEQYF. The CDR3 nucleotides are TGTGCCAGCAGCTCCCCGGGCCGCCACGAGCAGTACTTC.